The 3 T cell receptor beta chains listed next were all sequenced from one sample in a study of blood T cell repertoires in COVID-19. Profiled with immunoSEQ multiplex PCR; TCRdb holds only in-frame clones, not every one. The data contain roughly 330,000 clones, about 90% of them seen just once; the ten biggest clones take up around 5.9%. Sequencing was done on a sample of PBMCs or T cells enriched from blood (not recorded which). These receptors were taken from a woman between 25 and 40 years old who had recovered from COVID-19.

The chain uses TRBV4-3 and TRBJ1-1, with 8 bases fitting TRBD1. This CDR3 comprises 18 residues. Per the germline V gene, CDR1 is LGHNA and CDR2 is YSLEER. With V trimmed by 0 bases and J by 0 bases, 9 bases remained unmatched. This CDR3 is CASSQDSGQVVMNTEAFF. The CDR3 nucleotides read TGCGCCAGCAGCCAAGATTCGGGACAGGTTGTAATGAACACTGAAGCTTTCTTT.

This chain joins TRBV29-1 and TRBJ1-4; 11 bases are a match to TRBD1. Unmatched junction bases numbered 0, after V lost 3 bases and J lost 6 bases. In germline, CDR1 is SQVTM, CDR2 ANQGSEA. This CDR3 has 13 amino acids. The CDR3 region has the DNA TGCAGCGTTGAGGACAGGGGGCATGAAAAACTGTTTTTT. The encoded protein is CSVEDRGHEKLFF.

CDR3 DNA: TGTGCCAGCTCAGGGGCAGGCAATCAGCCCCAGCATTTT. Protein sequence: CASSGAGNQPQHF. The rearrangement uses TRBV18 and TRBJ1-5; perhaps TRBD1 as D (5 bases). Germline CDR1 reads KGHSH; CDR2 reads LQKENI. The CDR3 has 13 amino acids. Trimming cost V 5 bases and J 2 bases, with 7 bases left between them.